The rows below give T cell receptor beta chains drawn from one sample of a study of cytomegalovirus exposure and HLA in healthy donors. Produced via immunoSEQ multiplex PCR; TCRdb's table is partial and in-frame only. The table lists about 78,000 clones. Sequencing was done on a sample of PBMCs. The receptors shown here come from a female donor in good health and CMV-seropositive. Both conserved end residues are part of each CDR3. Each record gives: J gene, V gene, CDR3 protein.

j_gene: TRBJ2-7
v_gene: TRBV15
CDR3aa: CATSTADLSYEQYF

j_gene: TRBJ2-7
v_gene: TRBV7-7
CDR3aa: CASSLAGAPYEQYF

j_gene: TRBJ1-3
v_gene: TRBV30
CDR3aa: CARSTGLSGNTIYF

j_gene: TRBJ2-1
v_gene: TRBV11-2
CDR3aa: CASSPMTITEQFF

j_gene: TRBJ1-2
v_gene: TRBV5-5
CDR3aa: CASSLETASYGYTF

j_gene: TRBJ2-7
v_gene: TRBV7-6
CDR3aa: CASSAFPPGGPYEQYF

j_gene: TRBJ1-5
v_gene: TRBV30
CDR3aa: CAWSRTGNSNQPQHF

j_gene: TRBJ1-1
v_gene: TRBV6-1
CDR3aa: CASSALTGGSEAFF

j_gene: TRBJ1-2
v_gene: TRBV9
CDR3aa: CASSVTGSWVYGYTF

j_gene: TRBJ2-1
v_gene: TRBV5-1
CDR3aa: CASSLYGGSIDEQFF

j_gene: TRBJ1-5
v_gene: TRBV28
CDR3aa: CASSLFGTGPNQPQHF

j_gene: TRBJ2-6
v_gene: TRBV30
CDR3aa: CAWGTGTPHSGANVLTF

j_gene: TRBJ1-2
v_gene: TRBV6-6
CDR3aa: CASRGQGFANYYGYTF

j_gene: TRBJ1-6
v_gene: TRBV30
CDR3aa: CAWRRDRGNNSPLHF

j_gene: TRBJ2-7
v_gene: TRBV6-5
CDR3aa: CASSFGLAGAYEQYF

j_gene: TRBJ2-2
v_gene: TRBV5-1
CDR3aa: CASSFETSGTERLFF

j_gene: TRBJ1-6
v_gene: TRBV19
CDR3aa: CASSEGADNSPLHF

j_gene: TRBJ1-2
v_gene: TRBV7-9
CDR3aa: CASSSRNRAFSYGYTF

j_gene: TRBJ2-7
v_gene: TRBV7-2
CDR3aa: CASSLPSGANEQYF

j_gene: TRBJ2-4
v_gene: TRBV4-3
CDR3aa: CASSQEKTGRNIQYF

j_gene: TRBJ1-1
v_gene: TRBV5-1
CDR3aa: CASSSQGNTEAFF

j_gene: TRBJ1-1
v_gene: TRBV9
CDR3aa: CASSVQGVGTEAFF

j_gene: TRBJ2-6
v_gene: TRBV18
CDR3aa: CASSPLQSGANVLTF

j_gene: TRBJ2-7
v_gene: TRBV7-9
CDR3aa: CASSITGDEQYF

j_gene: TRBJ1-6
v_gene: TRBV19
CDR3aa: CASTARVPKRPYNSPLHF

j_gene: TRBJ1-1
v_gene: TRBV9
CDR3aa: CASSPTLSGSATEAFF

j_gene: TRBJ1-6
v_gene: TRBV10-3
CDR3aa: CAISERVTGANSPLHF

j_gene: TRBJ2-7
v_gene: TRBV6-6
CDR3aa: CASSPGNDEQYF

j_gene: TRBJ1-1
v_gene: TRBV6-1
CDR3aa: CASSAPSLNTEAFF

j_gene: TRBJ1-1
v_gene: TRBV7-9
CDR3aa: CASSLDTNTEAFF

j_gene: TRBJ1-1
v_gene: TRBV30
CDR3aa: CACGTDMNTEAFF

j_gene: TRBJ2-5
v_gene: TRBV5-1
CDR3aa: CASSWGLAGDREQYF

j_gene: TRBJ2-1
v_gene: TRBV9
CDR3aa: CASSSSGASNNEQFF

j_gene: TRBJ1-1
v_gene: TRBV30
CDR3aa: CAWGGQWNMNTEAFF

j_gene: TRBJ2-1
v_gene: TRBV4-2
CDR3aa: CASSQDVQRGYNEQFF

j_gene: TRBJ1-1
v_gene: TRBV6-5
CDR3aa: CASTPEGPGNTEAFF

j_gene: TRBJ1-5
v_gene: TRBV19
CDR3aa: CASRRWGQNQPQHF

j_gene: TRBJ2-7
v_gene: TRBV7-9
CDR3aa: CASSLRGRDAAPYEQYF

j_gene: TRBJ2-7
v_gene: TRBV6-6
CDR3aa: CASTSPRVNYEQYF

j_gene: TRBJ1-2
v_gene: TRBV4-1
CDR3aa: CASSQANRDSRNYGYTF

j_gene: TRBJ2-7
v_gene: TRBV28
CDR3aa: CASSSGLSYEQYF